This entry lists 32 T cell receptor beta chains sequenced from one sample in a study of regulatory T cells in long-lasting Graves disease. As to time point: newly diagnosed GD, antithyroid drugs for less than 3 months. PBMC RNA was the source of the TCR library. iRepertoire HTBI primers and Arm-PCR of CDR3 regions built TCR beta libraries. From the multiplex PCR reads, TCRdb called clonotypes with MiXCR, one entry per CDR3 protein. This table has some 330,000 distinct CDR3 sequences, 12% appearing once. Another study also made use of these data, one on T cells in Graves' hyperthyroidism and ophthalmopathy.

The starting material was peripheral blood mononuclear cells (PBMCs), obtained at new diagnosis, from a patient treated with antithyroid drugs. These receptors came from a woman between 18 and 29 years old with Graves disease.

The genes are TRBV5-1 and TRBJ1-4; D is uncertain. This CDR3 region has 16 residues. Looked up from germline, CDR1 is SGHRS and CDR2 is YFSETQ. Trimming left V 2 bases short and J 0 bases short, with 11 bases between. CDR3 sequence (DNA): TGCGCCAGCAGCTTAGGCAAAGTTGCAACTAATGAAAAACTGTTTTTT. It is translated as CASSLGKVATNEKLFF. The full variable domain, in which reference TRBV5-1 and TRBJ1-4 provide the parts outside the CDR3, is KAGVTQTPRYLIKTRGQQVTLSCSPISGHRSVSWYQQTPGQGLQFLFEYFSETQRNKGNFPGRFSGRQFSNSRSEMNVSTLELGDSALYLCASSLGKVATNEKLFFGSGTQLSVL.

This clonotype was detected ten times or more. The genes are TRBV12-3 or TRBV12-4 and TRBJ2-1; D is undetermined. Trimming cost V 5 bases and J 11 bases, with 10 bases left between them. CDR3 length: 11 amino acids. The CDR3: CASSLRSQQFF. CDR3 bases: TGTGCCAGCAGTCTCCGGTCTCAGCAGTTCTTC.

This clonotype turned up a few times. The V and J genes are TRBV5-8 and TRBJ1-5; D may be TRBD1 (5 bases). In germline, CDR1 is SGHTS, CDR2 YDEGEE. Trimming cost V 0 bases and J 0 bases, with 7 bases left between them. CDR3 length: 15 residues. The CDR3 DNA is TGTGCCAGCAGCTTGGGACAGCATAGCAATCAGCCCCAGCATTTT. Protein: CASSLGQHSNQPQHF.

This clonotype has a handful of counts. The chain is built from TRBV5-4 and TRBJ2-5; 8 bases map to TRBD1. The V and J ends lost 3 bases and 4 bases, in that order; junction bases with no gene match: 5. CDR1 SGHNT and CDR2 YYREEE come from the germline V gene (reference sequence). This CDR3 is 14 amino acids long. The CDR3: CASSSTGGSETQYF. The DNA of the CDR3 is TGTGCCAGCAGCTCAACAGGGGGTTCAGAGACCCAGTACTTC.

The chain carries TRBV4-3 and TRBJ2-7; 8 bases align to TRBD2. The CDR3 is made up of 16 amino acids. Trimming at V came to 0 bases and at J to 2 bases, leaving 6 bases not matched to a gene. Germline V gene lookup returns CDR1 LGHNA and CDR2 YSLEER. The CDR3 DNA is TGCGCCAGCAGCCAAGAACTACTAGCGGAACCCTACGAGCAGTACTTC. Residues: CASSQELLAEPYEQYF.

Many counts were recorded for this clonotype. The gene calls are TRBV20-1 and TRBJ1-1; D is undetermined. The V end was cut by 7 bases, the J end by 5 bases, with 11 bases between. Germline V lookup: CDR1 DFQATT, CDR2 SNEGSKA (reference sequence). This CDR3 comprises 11 residues. As DNA, the CDR3 is TGCAGTGTCCGTACTGAGACTGAAGCTTTCTTT. Amino acid sequence: CSVRTETEAFF.

This clonotype has just a few counts. Being one base from a much bigger clone, this may be a read error. The chain couples TRBV6-1 to TRBJ2-1; TRBD1 matches 9 bases. The CDR3 runs 16 residues. Germline lookup yields CDR1 MNHNS and CDR2 SASEGT. CDR3 residues: CASRHPGQGFGNGQFF. CDR3 coding DNA: TGTGCCAGCAGGCATCCGGGACAGGGATTTGGCAATGGGCAGTTCTTC.

This clonotype was observed many times. V usage is TRBV28 and J usage is TRBJ2-1; 8 nucleotides match TRBD2. The length of the CDR3 is 12 residues. The V gene's germline CDR1 is MDHEN and CDR2 SYDVKM. V trimming: 6 bases; J trimming: 7 bases; junction bases outside the gene matches: 2. The CDR3 sequence is CASSSGGNEQFF. The CDR3 DNA reads as TGTGCCAGCAGCTCGGGGGGGAATGAGCAGTTCTTC. The full variable domain, in which reference TRBV28 and TRBJ2-1 provide the parts outside the CDR3, is DVKVTQSSRYLVKRTGEKVFLECVQDMDHENMFWYRQDPGLGLRLIYFSYDVKMKEKGDIPEGYSVSREKKERFSLILESASTNQTSMYLCASSSGGNEQFFGPGTRLTVL.

Comments on this clonotype: The junction shows a germline mismatch at one end, possibly a read error. V and J are TRBV5-1 and TRBJ1-2, with TRBD1 matching over 8 bases. The CDR3 covers 14 residues. Germline CDR1 and CDR2: SGHRS and YFSETQ. CDR3 protein: CASSHGQGSYGHTF. DNA of the CDR3: TGCGCCAGCAGCCACGGACAGGGTAGCTATGGCCACACCTTC.

This clonotype was recorded at least ten times. This chain links TRBV28 with TRBJ2-7, with D tentatively TRBD1 (5 bases). This CDR3 has 13 residues. V lost 1 base and J 6 bases, leaving 10 bases between the germline ends. From germline, CDR1 is MDHEN and CDR2 SYDVKM. CDR3 sequence: CASSLFQGSEQYV. For the CDR3, the DNA is TGTGCCAGCAGTTTATTCCAGGGTTCCGAGCAGTACGTC.

This clonotype was seen ten or more times. This chain uses TRBV12-3 or TRBV12-4 with TRBJ2-1, with TRBD2 identical over 16 bases. This CDR3 contains 19 residues. V shed 5 bases, J shed 0 bases, and the junction held 7 bases outside the gene matches. CDR3 sequence (DNA): TGTGCCAGCAGTGGCCCGGGACTAGCGGGAGGGCCCTCCTACAATGAGCAGTTCTTC. Translated: CASSGPGLAGGPSYNEQFF.

Note on this clonotype: This may arise from a read error, as a much more abundant clone is one base away. V and J are TRBV11-2 and TRBJ2-5; TRBD1 matches 8 bases. Germline V gene lookup returns CDR1 SGHAT and CDR2 FQNNGV. The CDR3 has 16 residues. CDR3 sequence: CASSQDGPGGPETQYF. The CDR3 DNA reads as TGCGCCAGCAGCCAAGATGGTCCAGGGGGCCCAGAGACCCAGTACTTC.

The sample holds many counts of this clonotype. This chain joins TRBV2 and TRBJ1-6; D remains unclear. Trimming removed 2 bases at V and 17 bases at J, with 13 bases between. The germline gives CDR1 SNHLY, CDR2 FYNNEI. The CDR3 is 12 residues long. Here the CDR3 reads CASSERHPWIHF. CDR3 nucleotides: TGTGCCAGCAGTGAACGCCACCCTTGGATCCACTTT. Full variable domain (remainder filled in from reference TRBV2 and TRBJ1-6): EPEVTQTPSHQVTQMGQEVILRCVPISNHLYFYWYRQILGQKVEFLVSFYNNEISEKSEIFDDQFSVERPDGSNFTLKIRSTKLEDSAMYFCASSERHPWIHFGNGTRLTVT.

This clonotype showed up many times. The J gene is TRBJ2-4, the V gene TRBV5-1, with D uncertain. Trimming took off 1 base at V and 8 bases at J, with 10 bases between the two ends. Germline CDR1 is SGHRS and CDR2 is YFSETQ. This CDR3 contains 13 residues. In DNA form, the CDR3 reads TGCGCCAGCAGCTTGAGCCTCTCCGACATTCAGTACTTC. It codes for CASSLSLSDIQYF.

This clonotype appeared many times. V and J are TRBV11-3 and TRBJ2-5; a weak D match, TRBD1 (6 bases). The CDR3 spans 14 residues. The V end lost 5 bases, the J end lost 5 bases, and 15 bases lay between the germline ends. Per germline, CDR1 SGHNT and CDR2 YENEEA. The CDR3 is CASSRKQGGETQYF. For the CDR3, the DNA is TGTGCCAGCAGCCGTAAACAGGGCGGTGAGACCCAGTACTTC.

This clonotype was recorded at least ten times. J is TRBJ1-6 and V is TRBV6-5; no clear D gene. V was shortened by 2 bases and J by 10 bases, with 6 bases between the two germline ends. Germline loops: CDR1 MNHEY, CDR2 SVGAGI. The CDR3 totals 12 residues. For the CDR3, the DNA is TGTGCCAGCAGTTACGAGCGATCACCCCTCCACTTT. This sequence encodes CASSYERSPLHF.

This clonotype occurred a few times. The chain has TRBV4-3 and TRBJ2-7; a possible D gene is TRBD1 (7 bases). The CDR3 is made up of 19 amino acids. The germline gives CDR1 LGHNA, CDR2 YSLEER. Trimming stripped 1 base from V and 0 bases from J, with 22 bases between. The CDR3 DNA sequence: TGCGCCAGCAGCCAAGGGGGGTTCCCCGGGACAGCGGGCTCCTACGAGCAGTACTTC. Translating gives CASSQGGFPGTAGSYEQYF.

The chain carries TRBV5-5 and TRBJ2-2; 8 bases match TRBD1. Looked up from germline, CDR1 is SGHKS and CDR2 is YYEKEE (reference sequence). Trimming took 2 bases from V and 1 from J; bases not matched to a gene: 13. This CDR3 has 19 residues. The CDR3 sequence is CASSLGDRGLLWNTGELFF. Written as DNA, the CDR3 is TGTGCCAGCAGCTTAGGCGACAGGGGATTATTATGGAACACCGGGGAGCTGTTTTTT.

The rearrangement links TRBV27 to TRBJ2-5; TRBD2 aligns across 7 bases. Unmatched junction bases numbered 9, after V lost 7 bases and J lost 7 bases. Germline CDR1 and CDR2: MNHEY and SMNVEV (reference sequence). The CDR3 loop spans 13 amino acids. CDR3 loop: CASNTGGEGTQYF. The CDR3 DNA reads as TGTGCCAGCAATACGGGAGGAGAGGGGACCCAGTACTTC.

This clonotype was recorded at least ten times. The junction differs from germline at one of its ends, possibly a read error. This chain joins TRBV6-1 and TRBJ2-3, with D possibly matching TRBD1 (6 bases). The CDR3 length is 13 residues. CDR1 is MNHNS and CDR2 is SASEGT in the germline V gene. As DNA, the CDR3 is TGTGCCAGCAGTCCCTCCCGGGACAACCCGGCTCACTTT. Translating it yields CASSPSRDNPAHF.

The chain combines TRBV20-1 with TRBJ1-3; 7 bases agree with TRBD1. Germline assignment: CDR1 DFQATT and CDR2 SNEGSKA (reference sequence). V shed 5 bases, J shed 2 bases, and the junction held 9 bases outside the gene matches. This CDR3 has 15 amino acids. CDR3 in DNA: TGCAGTGCTGGTCTGACAGGGAAAACTGGAAACACCATATATTTT. Translation gives CSAGLTGKTGNTIYF.

This chain joins TRBV6-1 and TRBJ2-1, with 11 bases that match TRBD1. CDR3 length equals 15 residues. Germline V gives CDR1 MNHNS, CDR2 SASEGT. The V segment lost 6 bases and the J segment 6 bases; nucleotides outside the gene matches: 7. The CDR3 protein is CASSYAGTGGNEQFF. CDR3 bases: TGTGCCAGCAGCTATGCAGGGACAGGGGGCAATGAGCAGTTCTTC.

In this sample, this clonotype turned up many times. The chain couples TRBV5-5 to TRBJ2-2; 9 positions match TRBD1. The CDR3 runs 19 residues. The germline V gene has CDR1 SGHKS and CDR2 YYEKEE (reference sequence). The J segment lost 5 bases and the V segment lost 6 bases, leaving 20 bases of the junction unmatched. The CDR3 DNA reads as TGTGCCAGCATAGGCACGGACAGGGGATTGCGTAGAGTGACCGGGGAGCTGTTTTTT. Residues: CASIGTDRGLRRVTGELFF.

This clonotype was observed at least ten times. The chain joins TRBV20-1 to TRBJ2-5; TRBD1 aligns across 7 bases. The trim removed 3 bases at V and 4 bases at J, leaving 5 bases unmatched. The V gene's germline CDR1 is DFQATT and CDR2 SNEGSKA (reference sequence). The CDR3 totals 13 residues. CDR3 protein: CSARATGAETQYF. The DNA for the CDR3 is TGCAGTGCTAGGGCTACAGGGGCAGAGACCCAGTACTTC.

V gene TRBV15 combines with J gene TRBJ1-1; 7 positions match TRBD1. Germline lookup yields CDR1 LNHNV and CDR2 YYDKDF (reference sequence). The V and J ends lost 1 base and 6 bases, in that order; junction bases with no gene match: 2. This CDR3 has 13 residues. The CDR3 DNA reads as TGTGCCACCAGCAGAGGAGGGGGCGCTGAAGCTTTCTTT. It encodes CATSRGGGAEAFF.

The chain combines TRBV7-2 with TRBJ1-4; D remains ambiguous. The CDR3 runs to 16 residues. Germline CDR1 and CDR2: SGHTA and FQGNSA. Trimming cost V 5 bases and J 2 bases, with 15 bases left between them. The CDR3 is CASSPRTFYTNEKLFF. The CDR3 DNA sequence: TGTGCCAGCAGCCCTCGCACCTTCTACACTAATGAAAAACTGTTTTTT.

This clonotype was detected many times. The CDR3 DNA sequence: TGCGCCAGCAGCTTGGATCCAGGGGACGATCAGCCCCAGCATTTT. This gives the protein CASSLDPGDDQPQHF. The chain joins TRBV5-1 to TRBJ1-5; possibly TRBD1 for D (6 bases). Trimming shortened V by 0 bases and J by 5 bases, and 12 bases separated the two germline ends. Germline-derived CDR1 and CDR2 are SGHRS and YFSETQ. CDR3 length: 15 amino acids.

This clonotype was recorded many times. This chain connects TRBV4-3 to TRBJ2-7, with 11 positions matching TRBD1. The CDR3 extends over 17 amino acids. V trimming: 0 bases; J trimming: 5 bases; junction bases outside the gene matches: 9. Germline V lookup: CDR1 LGHNA, CDR2 YSLEER. The CDR3 bases are TGCGCCAGCAGCCAAGACACTATGGGGGACAGGGGGAACGAGCAGTACTTC. Protein product: CASSQDTMGDRGNEQYF.

Many counts were recorded for this clonotype. The V call is TRBV7-9, the J call TRBJ1-1; D is possibly TRBD1 (5 bases). CDR1 SEHNR and CDR2 FQNEAQ come from the germline V gene (reference sequence). The CDR3 extends over 13 amino acids. The V end was cut by 3 bases, the J end by 11 bases, with 16 bases between. The CDR3 coding sequence is TGTGCCAGCAGCTTCCACGGGACGGAAGGGGCTTTCTTT. Translated, it gives CASSFHGTEGAFF. Filled out from reference TRBV7-9 and TRBJ1-1, the complete variable domain reads DTGVSQNPRHKITKRGQNVTFRCDPISEHNRLYWYRQTLGQGPEFLTYFQNEAQLEKSRLLSDRFSAERPKGSFSTLEIQRTEQGDSAMYLCASSFHGTEGAFFGQGTRLTVV.

This clonotype occurred many times. This chain links TRBV7-9 with TRBJ2-7, with D unresolved. The CDR3 has 13 amino acids. Per the germline V gene, CDR1 is SEHNR and CDR2 is FQNEAQ (reference sequence). The V end was cut by 1 base, the J end by 3 bases, with 7 bases between. CDR3 bases: TGTGCCAGCAGCTTAGAGGGCTACTACGAGCAGTACTTC. This sequence encodes CASSLEGYYEQYF. Complete variable domain (other parts from reference TRBV7-9 and TRBJ2-7): DTGVSQNPRHKITKRGQNVTFRCDPISEHNRLYWYRQTLGQGPEFLTYFQNEAQLEKSRLLSDRFSAERPKGSFSTLEIQRTEQGDSAMYLCASSLEGYYEQYFGPGTRLTVT.

This clonotype has a count of ten or more. J is TRBJ1-3 and V is TRBV2; a weak D match, TRBD1 (6 bases). This CDR3 spans 15 amino acids. The V end lost 6 bases, the J end lost 0 bases, and 12 bases lay between the germline ends. In germline, CDR1 is SNHLY, CDR2 FYNNEI. CDR3 region: CASRGAYSSGNTIYF. CDR3 nucleotides: TGTGCCAGCAGGGGGGCCTATTCCTCTGGAAACACCATATATTTT.

The sample holds many counts of this clonotype. CDR3 in amino acids: CASSQTALRAESSYNEQFF. The CDR3 nucleotides read TGTGCCAGCAGCCAGACGGCCCTAAGAGCGGAGAGCTCCTACAATGAGCAGTTCTTC. The chain links TRBV3-1 to TRBJ2-1; the D gene is possibly TRBD2 (5 bases). There are 19 residues in the CDR3. Germline lookup yields CDR1 LGHDT and CDR2 YNNKEL (reference sequence). Trimming took off 3 bases at V and 0 bases at J, with 21 bases between the two ends.